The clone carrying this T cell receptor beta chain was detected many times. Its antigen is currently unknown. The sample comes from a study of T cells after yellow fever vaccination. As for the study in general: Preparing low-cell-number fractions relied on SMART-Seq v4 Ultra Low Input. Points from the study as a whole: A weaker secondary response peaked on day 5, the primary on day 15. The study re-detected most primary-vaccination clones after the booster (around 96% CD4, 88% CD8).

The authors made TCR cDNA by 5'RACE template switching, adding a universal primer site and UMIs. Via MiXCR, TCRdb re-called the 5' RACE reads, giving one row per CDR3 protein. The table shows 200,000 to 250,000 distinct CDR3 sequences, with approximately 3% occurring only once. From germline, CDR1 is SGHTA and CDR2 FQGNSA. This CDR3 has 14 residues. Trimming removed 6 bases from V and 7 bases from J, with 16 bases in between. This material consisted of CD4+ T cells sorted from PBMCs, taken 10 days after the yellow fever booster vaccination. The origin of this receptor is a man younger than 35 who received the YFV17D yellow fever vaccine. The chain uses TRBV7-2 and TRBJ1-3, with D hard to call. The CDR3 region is CASSPGRQSNTIYF. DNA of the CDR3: TGTGCCAGCAGTCCAGGCCGCCAGAGCAACACCATATATTTT.